Below, 26 T cell receptor beta chains from the same sample are listed, as sequenced in a study of T cell responses to AZD1222 COVID-19 vaccine. This table comes from immunoSEQ multiplex PCR, and its TCRdb copy is limited to in-frame clones, with some not included. The sample lists over 120,000 clones; around 92% were seen once. Sample: peripheral blood, taken 28 days after the second AZD1222 dose. The receptors originated from an adult who received the AZD1222 COVID-19 vaccine.

The rearrangement uses TRBV14 and TRBJ2-2, with D perhaps matching TRBD2 (7 bases). CDR1 is SGHDN, CDR2 FVKESK, per germline. This CDR3 has 15 amino acids. Deletions cut 4 bases from V and 4 bases from J, with 13 bases between. The DNA for the CDR3 is TGTGCCAGCAGCCCGAGGGGGGGGCGCACCGGGGAGCTGTTTTTT. Amino acid sequence: CASSPRGGRTGELFF. Together with reference TRBV14 and TRBJ2-2, the CDR3 gives the full variable domain: EAGVTQFPSHSVIEKGQTVTLRCDPISGHDNLYWYRRVMGKEIKFLLHFVKESKQDESGMPNNRFLAERTGGTYSTLKVQPAELEDSGVYFCASSPRGGRTGELFFGEGSRLTVL.

V gene TRBV5-4 combines with J gene TRBJ2-7, with 10 bases identical to TRBD2. The V segment lost 0 bases and the J segment 0 bases; nucleotides outside the gene matches: 9. Germline V gene sequence: CDR1 SGHNT, CDR2 YYREEE (reference sequence). The CDR3 totals 18 residues. CDR3 coding DNA: TGTGCCAGCAGCTTGGGTGGGGCCGGGACTAGCGCCTCCTACGAGCAGTACTTC. It encodes CASSLGGAGTSASYEQYF.

The chain joins TRBV30 to TRBJ1-4; possibly TRBD1 for D (6 bases). The V gene lost 2 bases and the J gene lost 8 bases, with 18 bases spanning the gap. This CDR3 is 15 amino acids long. Per the germline V gene, CDR1 is GTSNPN and CDR2 is SVGIG (reference sequence). DNA of the CDR3: TGTGCCTGGAGTTCCTCAGGTTGGCAGGGGGAAAAACTGTTTTTT. It yields the protein CAWSSSGWQGEKLFF. Full variable domain (missing parts from reference TRBV30 and TRBJ1-4): SQTIHQWPATLVQPVGSPLSLECTVEGTSNPNLYWYRQAAGRGLQLLFYSVGIGQISSEVPQNLSASRPQDRQFILSSKKLLLSDSGFYLCAWSSSGWQGEKLFFGSGTQLSVL.

V and J are TRBV19 and TRBJ2-1; 7 bases line up with TRBD2. Germline V gene data show CDR1 as LNHDA and CDR2 as SQIVND (reference sequence). Trimming at V came to 5 bases and at J to 0 bases, leaving 7 bases not matched to a gene. The CDR3 spans 16 residues. CDR3 nucleotides: TGTGCCAGTAGTCTTCTAGCGGTTAGCTCCTACAATGAGCAGTTCTTC. Translating gives CASSLLAVSSYNEQFF.

This clone showed up just a few times. The rearrangement joins TRBV27 to TRBJ2-7; 11 nucleotides align to TRBD2. Germline CDR1 reads MNHEY; CDR2 reads SMNVEV (reference sequence). The CDR3 has 14 amino acids. The J segment lost 4 bases and the V segment lost 3 bases, leaving 2 bases of the junction unmatched. In DNA form, the CDR3 reads TGTGCCAGCAGTTTTGCTAGCGGGAGGTACGAGCAGTACTTC. This codes for CASSFASGRYEQYF.

This clone was seen only once. The rearrangement uses TRBV5-1 and TRBJ2-1; D ambiguous. With 4 bases removed from V and 7 bases from J, the gap between germline ends came to 9 bases. The CDR3 length is 12 residues. Germline V gene data show CDR1 as SGHRS and CDR2 as YFSETQ. The CDR3 DNA reads TGCGCCAGCAGCCCTGGGGTGAATGAGCAGTTCTTC. Protein sequence: CASSPGVNEQFF.

The rearrangement links TRBV11-2 to TRBJ2-3; perhaps TRBD2 as D (6 bases). This CDR3 comprises 16 residues. V was shortened by 1 base and J by 0 bases, with 11 bases between the two germline ends. CDR1 and CDR2 from the germline V gene are SGHAT and FQNNGV. CDR3 sequence: CASSLGGGTSTDTQYF. CDR3 coding DNA: TGTGCCAGCAGCTTAGGGGGCGGGACTAGCACAGATACGCAGTATTTT.

The V and J genes are TRBV19 and TRBJ2-7; TRBD1 aligns across 7 bases. Trimming cost V 2 bases and J 2 bases; bases outside gene matches: 6. The CDR3 loop spans 15 amino acids. The germline V gene has CDR1 LNHDA and CDR2 SQIVND (reference sequence). The CDR3 region has the DNA TGTGCCAGTAGTATACAGGGGGAATTCACCTACGAGCAGTACTTC. Translated, it gives CASSIQGEFTYEQYF.

The chain joins TRBV2 to TRBJ1-4; D gene unclear. The germline CDR1 and CDR2 sequences are SNHLY and FYNNEI. Trimming shortened V by 9 bases and J by 9 bases, and 17 bases separated the two germline ends. The CDR3 contains 13 residues. CDR3 residues: CASTGPASQKLFF. The CDR3 DNA sequence: TGTGCCAGTACGGGTCCTGCTAGCCAAAAACTGTTTTTT.

V gene TRBV5-3 combines with J gene TRBJ2-5; D possibly corresponds to TRBD2 (5 bases). TRBV5-3 is an ORF, with its function uncertain. The CDR3 sequence is 18 residues long. Trimming took 4 bases from V and 5 from J, leaving 27 bases between them. The CDR3 is CARSPEYLGRRKVETQYF. The DNA of the CDR3 is TGTGCCAGAAGCCCGGAATATCTGGGCCGGAGGAAGGTGGAGACCCAGTACTTC.

This chain connects TRBV5-4 to TRBJ1-1; unclear D gene. The CDR3 loop spans 15 amino acids. V dropped 2 bases and J dropped 0 bases, with 11 bases sitting between them. CDR1 SGHNT and CDR2 YYREEE come from the germline V gene (reference sequence). This CDR3 reads CASSFSSYMNTEAFF. The CDR3 nucleotides are TGTGCCAGCAGCTTTTCATCGTACATGAACACTGAAGCTTTCTTT.

The V gene is TRBV6-5, the J gene TRBJ1-2; possibly TRBD1 for D (5 bases). Germline V CDR1 and CDR2: MNHEY, SVGAGI. Between the trimmed V and J ends, which lost 6 bases and 6 bases, there was a span of 17 bases. CDR3 length: 14 residues. The DNA for the CDR3 is TGTGCCAGCAGGCCGACAGACCTCGTTCATGGCTACACCTTC. Translation gives CASRPTDLVHGYTF.

The chain uses TRBV28 and TRBJ2-1, with 11 bases fitting TRBD2. Looked up from germline, CDR1 is MDHEN and CDR2 is SYDVKM. CDR3 length: 16 amino acids. V lost 3 bases and J lost 6; bases outside the gene matches: 7. CDR3 bases: TGTGCCAGCAGTTTTAGTACGCTAGCGGGAGGCAATGAGCAGTTCTTC. Translating it yields CASSFSTLAGGNEQFF.

The rearrangement links TRBV19 to TRBJ1-5; D call uncertain. Germline V gene sequence: CDR1 LNHDA, CDR2 SQIVND (reference sequence). V was clipped by 3 bases and J by 5 bases, with 5 bases between them. CDR3 size: 12 residues. The CDR3: CASSISHQPQHF. DNA for the CDR3: TGTGCCAGTAGTATTTCTCATCAGCCCCAGCATTTT.

The V and J genes are TRBV7-9 and TRBJ1-3; possibly TRBD1 for D (5 bases). The CDR3 spans 15 residues. CDR1 SEHNR and CDR2 FQNEAQ come from the germline V gene (reference sequence). Trimming cost V 4 bases and J 3 bases, with 13 bases left between them. In nucleotides, the CDR3 is TGTGCCAGCAGCTCCCAGGGTTTTTTTGGAAACACCATATATTTT. Protein sequence: CASSSQGFFGNTIYF. Together with reference TRBV7-9 and TRBJ1-3, the CDR3 gives the full variable domain: DTGVSQNPRHKITKRGQNVTFRCDPISEHNRLYWYRQTLGQGPEFLTYFQNEAQLEKSRLLSDRFSAERPKGSFSTLEIQRTEQGDSAMYLCASSSQGFFGNTIYFGEGSWLTVV.

The V and J genes are TRBV7-9 and TRBJ2-7; 8 bases fit TRBD2. V shed 4 bases and J 0 bases; nucleotides not matched to a gene: 8. The CDR3 is made up of 16 amino acids. CDR1 and CDR2 from the germline V gene are SEHNR and FQNEAQ (reference sequence). The CDR3 DNA reads TGTGCCAGCAGCTACCCTCTAGCGGGTCGCTCCTACGAGCAGTACTTC. Translation: CASSYPLAGRSYEQYF.

This sequence joins TRBV11-2 and TRBJ1-3; TRBD1 agrees at 8 bases. Trimming took 5 bases from V and 0 from J; bases not matched to a gene: 9. Germline V lookup: CDR1 SGHAT, CDR2 FQNNGV. This CDR3 has 17 amino acids. Here the CDR3 DNA reads TGTGCCAGCAGCGGCTACAGACAGGGGAGCTCTGGAAACACCATATATTTT. Protein product: CASSGYRQGSSGNTIYF.

The chain has TRBV18 and TRBJ1-2; no reliable D call. This CDR3 comprises 13 residues. The V and J ends lost 2 bases and 4 bases respectively, with 8 bases between them. Germline-derived CDR1 and CDR2 are KGHSH and LQKENI. DNA of the CDR3: TGTGCCAGCTCACCAGAGGCCGTCTATGGCTACACCTTC. Translating it yields CASSPEAVYGYTF. Based on the CDR3 plus reference TRBV18 and TRBJ1-2, the full variable domain is NAGVMQNPRHLVRRRGQEARLRCSPMKGHSHVYWYRQLPEEGLKFMVYLQKENIIDESGMPKERFSAEFPKEGPSILRIQQVVRGDSAAYFCASSPEAVYGYTFGSGTRLTVV.

The chain has TRBV27 and TRBJ2-7, with TRBD2 matching over 12 bases. The CDR3 runs to 14 residues. J was trimmed by 6 bases and V by 2 bases; bases with no gene match: 2. CDR1 and CDR2 (germline): MNHEY, SMNVEV (reference sequence). This CDR3 reads CASSLPTSGSEQYF. CDR3 nucleotide sequence: TGTGCCAGCAGTTTACCGACTAGCGGGAGCGAGCAGTACTTC.

The chain joins TRBV6-6 to TRBJ2-7; 8 bases line up with TRBD2. Germline V gene lookup returns CDR1 MNHNY and CDR2 SVGAGI (reference sequence). Trimming at V came to 5 bases and at J to 3 bases, leaving 6 bases not matched to a gene. The CDR3 has 14 amino acids. This CDR3 is CASSLPSGSYEQYF. For the CDR3, the DNA is TGTGCCAGCAGTCTCCCGAGCGGGAGCTACGAGCAGTACTTC.

The chain carries TRBV3-1 (or the pseudogene TRBV3-2) and TRBJ2-1; possible D gene TRBD2, 6 bases. This CDR3 comprises 17 residues. V shed 1 base and J shed 9 bases, with 22 bases lying between them. Looked up from germline, CDR1 is LGHDT and CDR2 is YNNKEL (reference sequence). The DNA for the CDR3 is TGTGCCAGCAGCCAAGGGGCTAGCGCACCCCGCAGGGCTGAGCAGTTCTTC. Residues: CASSQGASAPRRAEQFF.

This rearrangement joins TRBV5-6 to TRBJ2-7, with a tentative D call TRBD2 (6 bases). The CDR3 has 16 amino acids. From germline, CDR1 is SGHDT and CDR2 YYEEEE. Trimming removed 2 bases at V and 3 bases at J, with 18 bases between. The CDR3: CASSFGRDAVLYEQYF. The CDR3 DNA sequence: TGTGCCAGCAGCTTCGGGCGGGACGCGGTCCTCTACGAGCAGTACTTC.

This rearrangement joins TRBV5-1 to TRBJ2-5, with a weak D call TRBD2 (7 bases). Germline-derived CDR1 and CDR2 are SGHRS and YFSETQ. The CDR3 runs to 14 residues. V lost 9 bases and J lost 1, with 16 bases in between. DNA of the CDR3: TGCGCCATCCTAGGGGGGGGCTGCCAAGAGACCCAGTACTTC. This sequence encodes CAILGGGCQETQYF.

This rearrangement joins TRBV9 to TRBJ2-1; no clear D gene. V lost 0 bases and J lost 0, with 10 bases in between. Germline V lookup: CDR1 SGDLS, CDR2 YYNGEE. CDR3 size: 16 residues. In DNA, the CDR3 is TGTGCCAGCAGCGTAGATCCCGGTAGCTCCTACAATGAGCAGTTCTTC. It translates to CASSVDPGSSYNEQFF.

V is TRBV24-1 and J is TRBJ2-7; perhaps D is TRBD1 or TRBD2 (6 bases each). The CDR3 covers 14 residues. The V end was cut by 4 bases, the J end by 4 bases, with 13 bases between. Per germline, CDR1 KGHDR and CDR2 SFDVKD. This CDR3 is CATSDARGGYEQYF. In DNA form, the CDR3 reads TGTGCCACCAGTGACGCCAGAGGGGGGTACGAGCAGTACTTC.

The chain combines TRBV24-1 with TRBJ1-1, with D possibly being TRBD1 (6 bases). CDR3 size: 13 residues. Germline lookup yields CDR1 KGHDR and CDR2 SFDVKD. V was cut by 8 bases and J by 0 bases, with 9 bases left in between. The CDR3 here is CATKRGMNTEAFF. The CDR3 coding sequence is TGTGCCACCAAGAGGGGGATGAACACTGAAGCTTTCTTT.